Sequencing of this T cell receptor beta chain was carried out in a study of identical twins. TCRdb re-called the 5' RACE reads through MiXCR, storing one row per CDR3 protein. The sample includes nearly 200,000 distinct CDR3 sequences, roughly 15% of them seen just once. J gave up 10 bases and V 5 bases, and 8 bases lay outside the gene matches. This CDR3 contains 15 residues. This same sample was also part of a study on T cells expressing NK-cell markers. That publication notes: Sorted CD3+CD56+NKG2C+, CD3+CD56+NKG2C- and CD3+CD56-NKG2C+ T cells supplied TCR beta repertoires.

The clonotype was recovered from a woman under 30 in good health. The chain combines TRBV12-3 or TRBV12-4 with TRBJ2-1; 13 bases fit TRBD2. The sample was CD8+ T cells sorted from blood. The CDR3: CASSAGTSGMEEQFF. The CDR3 region has the DNA TGTGCCAGCAGTGCCGGGACTAGCGGGATGGAGGAGCAGTTCTTC.